This TCR beta chain is drawn from a study of beta chain features in type 1 diabetes (dated 2018 in TCRdb). Describing the broader study: Patients and healthy donors did not differ in mean age, gender distribution, total cell number or subset yield. Across all samples, almost 110 million sorted cells were examined, and cell number per subset correlated strongly with RNA yield. In the study, TCRB repertoires of sorted circulating CD4+ T cell subsets from recently diagnosed type 1 diabetes patients were compared with those of matched healthy donors. Regulatory and stem cell-like memory subsets were isolated from only 8 patients and roughly eight healthy donors, whereas naive and central memory subsets came from all 28 donors.

This clone occurred many times. Its antigen is not yet known. No qualities accompany the bases; no much larger clone lies one base away. The entire amount of isolated RNA was reverse transcribed using the High Capacity cDNA Reverse Transcription Kit, so the sequenced TCRB transcripts were expressed ones. Deep immunoSEQ sequencing was applied to naive, central memory and regulatory T cell samples, giving an average of around 4 million total reads per sample. Sorted cells were lysed in RLT buffer and RNA was extracted with DNase-treated RNeasy Micro or Mini kits, depending on cell number. Each cell subset was processed separately to prevent cross-contamination, with patient and healthy donor samples processed together. The immunoSEQ multiplex PCR was used to amplify TCRB sequences from cDNA, yielding 87-bp fragments that span the CDR3 region. The amplicons were sequenced using the Illumina HiSeq platform. The source study handled its data this way. PCR bias was corrected computationally using synthetic template baselines, and reads within Hamming distance 2 were collapsed, with unmergeable singletons discarded. Reads were aligned to IMGT to assign V, D and J genes, CDR3 length, and insertions or deletions at six rearrangement sites. Within each subset, clonotype counts were normalized to sorted cell number, after which true diversity and Gini coefficients were computed with the tcR R package. The overlap coefficient, calculated on TCRB nucleotide sequences, was used to measure repertoire sharing. TCRdb holds this immuneACCESS table with in-frame rearrangements only. Some clones are missing; in checked studies, unresolved V genes explain under half, and the rest has no known cause. V and J calls and clone size are as listed in that table; D and trimming were resolved from the DNA. The sample table records under 400,000 clones; 14% of these occur just once. The ten largest clones take up over 5.5% of the sample.

Counted from cysteine to phenylalanine, this CDR3 has 14 amino acids. Here the CDR3 DNA is all that survives: 42 bases in frame from base 1. CDR1 and CDR2, per the germline V gene, are LGHNA and YSLEER. Unmatched junction bases come to 9, with V trimmed by 6 bases and J by 7 bases. Each donor gave one peripheral blood draw, roughly 0.11 L on average, collected into heparinised tubes. A BD FACSAria II and a panel including CD45RO, CCR7, CD25, CD127, CD95 and CD27 were used to sort naive, central memory, regulatory and stem cell-like memory CD4+ T cells. Every sorted population had a purity above 98%. PBMCs were isolated immediately by Lymphoprep density gradient centrifugation and stained directly without culture. To minimize batch effects, samples were stained and sorted in pairs, one healthy donor with one patient per experiment. General findings and caveats noted by the study authors: Shorter templates might have been favored by PCR, but patient and control samples were amplified and corrected together, so both groups would have been affected equally by any skew. Naive, central memory and regulatory TCRB repertoires appeared to be more alike among patients than among healthy donors. Type 1 diabetes patients showed a moderate but significant shortening of TCRB CDR3 length in all four CD4+ subsets. Fewer insertions and more nucleotide deletions at VDJ recombination sites were observed in patients with type 1 diabetes, implying thymic rearrangement abnormalities. HLA sub-analyses involved small numbers of individuals, so any influence of HLA type on TCRB rearrangement remained unresolved. Sequencing cDNA rather than genomic DNA could over-represent highly expressing activated cells, although activation and CD3 levels did not differ between groups.

The clonotype originates from a man aged 25 to 40 in good health. What was sequenced was central memory CD4+ T cells from blood. This sequence uses TRBV4-3 and TRBJ2-1; TRBD1 matches 7 bases in the middle. CDR3 protein: CASSLLTGSNEQFF. The DNA reads as follows: TGCGCCAGCAGTCTTCTGACAGGGTCTAATGAGCAGTTCTTC.